Listed below are T cell receptor beta chains from one sample, sequenced in a study of blood T cell repertoires in COVID-19. Produced via immunoSEQ multiplex PCR; TCRdb's table is partial and in-frame only. The sample has around 50,000 clones; roughly four fifths are singletons. The sequenced sample consisted of peripheral blood. All receptors derive from a man aged 35-49 years with acute or convalescent COVID-19. Both conserved end residues are part of each CDR3. A D gene is named only where the DNA matches it firmly. Size tells how often a clone was seen (once, few, many) or the class of an expanded clone, and some rows leave it out.

V gene,D gene,J gene,clone size,CDR3 protein,CDR3 DNA
TRBV6-1,NA,TRBJ1-2,once,CASSEETETYGYTF,TGTGCCAGCAGCGAAGAGACAGAGACCTATGGCTACACCTTC
TRBV11-3,TRBD1,TRBJ2-1,NA,CASSLEAGGHNEQFF,TGTGCCAGCAGCTTAGAGGCAGGGGGCCACAATGAGCAGTTCTTC
TRBV7-9,NA,TRBJ1-2,NA,CASSLLGAYGYTF,TGTGCCAGCAGCTTATTGGGGGCCTATGGCTACACCTTC
TRBV7-2,TRBD2,TRBJ2-2,NA,CASSVPGLAGTGELFF,TGTGCCAGCAGCGTTCCGGGACTAGCGGGGACCGGGGAGCTGTTTTTT
TRBV6-5,TRBD2,TRBJ2-7,NA,CASSYNIAGGHGQYF,TGTGCCAGCAGTTACAACATAGCGGGGGGGCACGGGCAGTACTTC
TRBV7-2,NA,TRBJ2-3,NA,CASRLYGGRADTQYF,TGTGCCAGCAGGCTATACGGGGGGCGGGCAGATACGCAGTATTTT
TRBV7-9,NA,TRBJ2-3,NA,CASSLRRDTQYF,TGTGCCAGCAGCTTAAGGCGGGATACGCAGTATTTT
TRBV19,TRBD1,TRBJ1-2,NA,CASSIAGQGRGGYTF,TGTGCCAGTAGTATAGCGGGACAGGGTCGGGGTGGCTACACCTTC
TRBV28,TRBD2,TRBJ2-5,NA,CASFASGGKETQYF,TGTGCCAGCTTCGCGTCGGGGGGTAAAGAGACCCAGTACTTC
TRBV2,NA,TRBJ1-1,few,CASSDQEGITEAFF,TGTGCCAGCAGTGATCAGGAGGGAATAACTGAAGCTTTCTTT
TRBV19,NA,TRBJ1-2,NA,CASSIGAELKNYGYTF,TGTGCCAGTAGTATTGGGGCAGAATTGAAGAACTATGGCTACACCTTC
TRBV3-1/TRBV3-2,NA,TRBJ2-1,NA,CASSQEGGAQEQFF,TGTGCCAGCAGCCAAGAGGGGGGGGCTCAAGAGCAGTTCTTC
TRBV7-9,TRBD1,TRBJ2-2,NA,CASSQTGAPGELFF,TGTGCCAGCAGCCAGACAGGGGCCCCCGGGGAGCTGTTTTTT
TRBV5-1,TRBD2,TRBJ2-3,NA,CASSDLSSGRTDTQYF,TGCGCCAGCAGCGACCTATCTAGCGGCCGCACAGATACGCAGTATTTT
TRBV6-4,TRBD1,TRBJ1-2,few,CASSDSTGGGYTF,TGTGCCAGCAGTGACTCGACAGGGGGCGGCTACACCTTC
TRBV7-9,NA,TRBJ1-2,NA,CASSVEGVGRYGYTF,TGTGCCAGCAGCGTAGAAGGGGTAGGCAGATATGGCTACACCTTC
TRBV5-1,NA,TRBJ2-7,NA,CASSLDAVSSYEQYF,TGCGCCAGCAGCTTGGATGCGGTTAGCTCCTACGAGCAGTACTTC
TRBV7-2,TRBD1,TRBJ1-2,NA,CASSTTGYYGYTF,TGTGCCAGCAGTACGACAGGGTACTATGGCTACACCTTC
TRBV7-2,NA,TRBJ1-2,NA,CASSSGSGEHGYTF,TGTGCCAGCAGCTCCGGGTCTGGAGAACATGGCTACACCTTC
TRBV19,NA,TRBJ1-1,NA,CASSTVLNTEAFF,TGTGCCAGTAGTACGGTTTTGAACACTGAAGCTTTCTTT
TRBV5-5,NA,TRBJ1-5,NA,CASSLASGGNQPQHF,TGTGCCAGCAGCTTGGCGTCAGGGGGCAATCAGCCCCAGCATTTT
TRBV7-9,TRBD1,TRBJ2-7,NA,CASSFRDRVSEQYF,TGTGCCAGCAGTTTCCGGGACAGGGTGTCCGAGCAGTACTTC
TRBV7-7,TRBD2,TRBJ2-3,NA,CASSLQAGSTDTQYF,TGTGCCAGCAGCTTACAAGCGGGGAGCACAGATACGCAGTATTTT
TRBV7-9,TRBD1,TRBJ1-5,few,CASSLGDSPNQPQHF,TGTGCCAGCAGCTTAGGGGACAGTCCCAATCAGCCCCAGCATTTT
TRBV19,TRBD2,TRBJ2-7,NA,CASSIYGGGTTYEQYF,TGTGCCAGTAGTATTTATGGCGGGGGGACTACCTACGAGCAGTACTTC
TRBV19,NA,TRBJ1-2,NA,CASQIRGEPNYGYTF,TGTGCCAGTCAAATCAGGGGCGAACCGAACTATGGCTACACCTTC
TRBV5-8,TRBD2,TRBJ2-5,NA,CASSLGTSGGRETQYF,TGTGCCAGCAGCCTAGGGACTAGCGGGGGACGAGAGACCCAGTACTTC
TRBV28,NA,TRBJ1-6,few,CASSLFLSFRNSPLHF,TGTGCCAGCAGTTTATTCCTCTCTTTTCGGAATTCACCCCTCCACTTT
TRBV7-3,NA,TRBJ2-1,few,CASSTRDSSYNEQFF,TGTGCCAGCAGCACGCGGGACAGCAGTTACAATGAGCAGTTCTTC
TRBV2,TRBD1,TRBJ2-5,NA,CASSETGAWFGTQYF,TGTGCCAGCAGCGAGACAGGGGCCTGGTTTGGGACCCAGTACTTC
TRBV5-1,NA,TRBJ2-2,NA,CASSSLYTGELFF,TGCGCCAGCAGTTCACTCTACACCGGGGAGCTGTTTTTT
TRBV5-1,NA,TRBJ2-3,few,CASSPTTDRQYF,TGCGCCAGCAGCCCCACGACAGATAGGCAGTATTTT
TRBV7-2,NA,TRBJ1-6,once,CASSTSGSRGRWTLHF,TGTGCCAGCAGCACCTCGGGGTCTAGGGGGAGATGGACCCTCCACTTT
TRBV11-3,NA,TRBJ1-1,NA,CASSLDGRGGTEAFF,TGTGCCAGCAGCTTAGACGGAAGGGGGGGAACTGAAGCTTTCTTT
TRBV2,TRBD1,TRBJ1-1,NA,CASSERLGGTTEAFF,TGTGCCAGCAGTGAAAGGCTAGGGGGCACCACTGAAGCTTTCTTT